This T cell receptor (beta chain) originates from a study of beta chain features in type 1 diabetes. A CD45RO/CCR7/CD25/CD127/CD95/CD27 panel sorted naive, central memory, regulatory and stem cell-like memory CD4+ cells. What was sequenced were expressed TCRB transcripts, since all of the isolated RNA had been reverse transcribed. Using immunoSEQ multiplex PCR, the repertoire was profiled, and TCRdb retains in-frame clones only, with some absent. The sample contains about 640,000 clones, 9.5% to 15% of which appear only once. Overall study findings and caveats: VDJ junctions from patients with type 1 diabetes contained fewer insertions and more deletions. Shorter templates might be favored by PCR, and equally so in patients and in controls. Shortening that was moderate but significant affected the TCRB CDR3s of Type 1 diabetes patients in all four CD4+ subsets. Sampled from patients, naive, central memory and Treg TCRB repertoires appeared more similar than those sampled from healthy donors.

Germline-derived CDR1 and CDR2 are SGHTA and FQGNSA. The ends were cut back, 1 base at V and 5 bases at J, with 11 bases in the middle. The CDR3 contains 15 residues. The sample holds a few counts of this clone. The antigen remains unidentified. Sequenced sample: naive CD4+ T cells from blood. This clonotype was sampled from a man aged 25 to 45 with type 1 diabetes. The V and J genes are TRBV7-2 and TRBJ2-2; D is undetermined. CDR3 region: CASSLEMGKTGELFF. Written as DNA, the CDR3 is TGTGCCAGCAGCTTAGAAATGGGCAAAACCGGGGAGCTGTTTTTT.